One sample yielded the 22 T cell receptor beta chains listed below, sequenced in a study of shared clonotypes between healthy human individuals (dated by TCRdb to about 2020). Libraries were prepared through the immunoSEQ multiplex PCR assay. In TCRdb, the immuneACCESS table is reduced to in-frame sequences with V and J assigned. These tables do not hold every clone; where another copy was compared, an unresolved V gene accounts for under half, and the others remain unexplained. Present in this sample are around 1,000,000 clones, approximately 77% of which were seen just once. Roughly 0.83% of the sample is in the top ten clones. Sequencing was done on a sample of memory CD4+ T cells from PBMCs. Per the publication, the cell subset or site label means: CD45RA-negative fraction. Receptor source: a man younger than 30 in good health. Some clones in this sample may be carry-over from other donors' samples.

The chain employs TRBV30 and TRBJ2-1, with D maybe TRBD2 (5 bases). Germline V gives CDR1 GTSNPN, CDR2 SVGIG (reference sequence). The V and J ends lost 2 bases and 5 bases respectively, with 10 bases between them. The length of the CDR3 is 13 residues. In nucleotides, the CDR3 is TGTGCCTGGAGTCCGACTACCCACAATGAGCAGTTCTTC. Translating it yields CAWSPTTHNEQFF.

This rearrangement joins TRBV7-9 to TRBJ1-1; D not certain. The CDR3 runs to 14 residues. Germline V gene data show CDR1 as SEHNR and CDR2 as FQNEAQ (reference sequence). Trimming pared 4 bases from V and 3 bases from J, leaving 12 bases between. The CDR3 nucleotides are TGTGCCAGCAGCTCGTTAAGTGGGGACACTGAAGCTTTCTTT. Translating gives CASSSLSGDTEAFF.

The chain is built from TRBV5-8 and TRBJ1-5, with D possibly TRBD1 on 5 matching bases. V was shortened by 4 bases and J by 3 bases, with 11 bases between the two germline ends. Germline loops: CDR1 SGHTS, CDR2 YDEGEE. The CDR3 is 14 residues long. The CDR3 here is CASSRSGSNQPQHF. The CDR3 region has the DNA TGTGCCAGCAGCCGCTCAGGGTCCAATCAGCCCCAGCATTTT.

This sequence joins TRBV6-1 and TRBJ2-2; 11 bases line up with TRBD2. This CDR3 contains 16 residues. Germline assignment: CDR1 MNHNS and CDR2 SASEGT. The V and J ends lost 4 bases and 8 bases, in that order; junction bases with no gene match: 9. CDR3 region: CASSVASSGRRGELFF. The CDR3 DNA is TGTGCCAGCAGTGTTGCGTCTAGCGGGAGGAGGGGGGAGCTGTTTTTT.

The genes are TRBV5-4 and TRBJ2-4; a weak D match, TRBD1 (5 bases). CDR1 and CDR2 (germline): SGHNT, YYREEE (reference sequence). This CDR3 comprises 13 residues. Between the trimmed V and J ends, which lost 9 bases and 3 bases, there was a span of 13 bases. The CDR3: CAIEGDFKNIQYF. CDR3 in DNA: TGTGCCATCGAAGGGGATTTCAAAAACATTCAGTACTTC.

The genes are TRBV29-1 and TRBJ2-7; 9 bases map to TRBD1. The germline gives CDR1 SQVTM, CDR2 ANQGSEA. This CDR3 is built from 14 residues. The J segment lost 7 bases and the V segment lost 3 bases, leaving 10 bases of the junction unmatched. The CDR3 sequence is CSVDSTTGGTEQYF. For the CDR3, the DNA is TGCAGCGTTGATTCTACGACAGGGGGAACGGAGCAGTACTTC.

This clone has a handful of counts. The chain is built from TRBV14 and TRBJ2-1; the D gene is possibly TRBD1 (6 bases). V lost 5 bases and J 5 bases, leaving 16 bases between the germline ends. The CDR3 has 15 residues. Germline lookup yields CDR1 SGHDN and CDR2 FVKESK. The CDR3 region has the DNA TGTGCCAGCAGCTGGGGGCAGGTCAACAACAATGAGCAGTTCTTC. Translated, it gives CASSWGQVNNNEQFF.

The CDR3 bases are TGTGCCAGCGGTTCTACGCAGTATTTT. Translating it yields CASGSTQYF. This chain uses TRBV7-2 with TRBJ2-3; D ambiguous. V lost 8 bases and J 8 bases, leaving 5 bases between the germline ends. Germline V gene data show CDR1 as SGHTA and CDR2 as FQGNSA. The CDR3 has 9 residues. Looking up the rest from reference TRBV7-2 and TRBJ2-3 gives the full variable domain: GAGVSQSPSNKVTEKGKDVELRCDPISGHTALYWYRQSLGQGLEFLIYFQGNSAPDKSGLPSDRFSAERTGGSVSTLTIQRTQQEDSAVYLCASGSTQYFGPGTRLTVL.

The CDR3 sequence: CASSLSKETQHF. CDR3 nucleotides: TGTGCCAGCAGTTTATCGAAGGAGACCCAGCATTTT. J is TRBJ1-5 and V is TRBV28; D gene ambiguous. Germline V gene data show CDR1 as MDHEN and CDR2 as SYDVKM. Trimming took off 1 base at V and 11 bases at J, with 9 bases between the two ends. This CDR3 is built from 12 residues.

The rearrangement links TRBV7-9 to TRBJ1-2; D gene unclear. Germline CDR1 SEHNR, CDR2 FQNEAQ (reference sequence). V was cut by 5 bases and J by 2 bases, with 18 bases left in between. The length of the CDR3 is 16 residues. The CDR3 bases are TGTGCCAGCAGCCATACCGGAGGGCACCAGAACTATGGCTACACCTTC. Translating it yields CASSHTGGHQNYGYTF.

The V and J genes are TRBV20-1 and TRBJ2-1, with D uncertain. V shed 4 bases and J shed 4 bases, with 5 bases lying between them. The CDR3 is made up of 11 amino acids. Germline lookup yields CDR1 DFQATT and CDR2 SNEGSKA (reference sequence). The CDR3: CSAKVYNEQFF. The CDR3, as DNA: TGCAGTGCTAAGGTTTACAATGAGCAGTTCTTC.

CDR3 in amino acids: CASSLRGSGANVLTF. The CDR3 nucleotides are TGTGCCAGTAGTCTACGGGGCTCTGGGGCCAACGTCCTGACTTTC. The V gene is TRBV19, the J gene TRBJ2-6; a possible D gene is TRBD2 (5 bases). Germline CDR1 is LNHDA and CDR2 is SQIVND (reference sequence). This CDR3 has 15 residues. The V gene lost 5 bases and the J gene lost 0 bases, with 8 bases spanning the gap.

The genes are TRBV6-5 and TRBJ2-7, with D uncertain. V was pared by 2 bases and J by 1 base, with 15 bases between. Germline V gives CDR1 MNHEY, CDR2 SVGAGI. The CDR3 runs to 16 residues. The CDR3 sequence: CASSYPDRSISYEQYF. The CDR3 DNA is TGTGCCAGCAGTTACCCTGACCGAAGTATTTCCTACGAGCAGTACTTC.

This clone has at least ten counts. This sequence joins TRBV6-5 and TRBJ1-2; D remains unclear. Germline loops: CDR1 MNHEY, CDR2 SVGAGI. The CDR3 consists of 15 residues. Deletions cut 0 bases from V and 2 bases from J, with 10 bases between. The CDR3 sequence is CASSYSRQANYGYTF. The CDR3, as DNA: TGTGCCAGCAGTTACTCGAGGCAGGCGAACTATGGCTACACCTTC.

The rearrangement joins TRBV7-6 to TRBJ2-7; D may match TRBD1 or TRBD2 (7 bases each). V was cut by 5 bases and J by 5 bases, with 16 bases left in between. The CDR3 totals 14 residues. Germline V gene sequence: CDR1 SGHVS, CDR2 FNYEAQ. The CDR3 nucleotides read TGTGCCAGCAGCCCTTGGGGGGGACAGCACGAGCAGTACTTC. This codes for CASSPWGGQHEQYF.

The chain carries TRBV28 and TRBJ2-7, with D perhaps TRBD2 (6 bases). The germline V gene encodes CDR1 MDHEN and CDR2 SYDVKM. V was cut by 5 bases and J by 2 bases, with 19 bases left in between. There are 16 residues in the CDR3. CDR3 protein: CASSPGVRTPTYEQYF. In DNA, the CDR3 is TGTGCCAGCAGTCCGGGAGTCCGGACTCCCACCTACGAGCAGTACTTC.

The CDR3 region has the DNA TGTGCCAGCAGTGCGGGCGCGGGCTACGAGCAGTACTTC. This sequence encodes CASSAGAGYEQYF. The chain links TRBV2 to TRBJ2-7; perhaps TRBD2 as D (5 bases). The CDR3 is 13 amino acids. Germline CDR1 is SNHLY and CDR2 is FYNNEI. V was clipped by 4 bases and J by 3 bases, with 10 bases between them.

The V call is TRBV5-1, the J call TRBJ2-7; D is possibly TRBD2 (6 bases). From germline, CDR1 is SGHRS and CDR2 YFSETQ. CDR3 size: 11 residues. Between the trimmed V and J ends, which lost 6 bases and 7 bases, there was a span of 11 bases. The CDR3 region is CASTGVGEQYF. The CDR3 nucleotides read TGCGCCAGCACGGGGGTCGGGGAGCAGTACTTC.

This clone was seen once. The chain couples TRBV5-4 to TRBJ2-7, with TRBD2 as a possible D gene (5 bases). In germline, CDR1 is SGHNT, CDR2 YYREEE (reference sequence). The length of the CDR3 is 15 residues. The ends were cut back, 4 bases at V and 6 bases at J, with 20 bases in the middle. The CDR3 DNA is TGTGCCAGCAGCCTAACCCCCGAGGGCAACATCGAGCAGTACTTC. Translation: CASSLTPEGNIEQYF.

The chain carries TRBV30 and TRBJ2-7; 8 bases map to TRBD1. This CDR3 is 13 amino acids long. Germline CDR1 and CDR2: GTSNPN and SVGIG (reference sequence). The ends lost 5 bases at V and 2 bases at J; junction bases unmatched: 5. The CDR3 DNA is TGTGCCTGGGGGGGGACAGGAACCTACGAGCAGTACTTC. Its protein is CAWGGTGTYEQYF.

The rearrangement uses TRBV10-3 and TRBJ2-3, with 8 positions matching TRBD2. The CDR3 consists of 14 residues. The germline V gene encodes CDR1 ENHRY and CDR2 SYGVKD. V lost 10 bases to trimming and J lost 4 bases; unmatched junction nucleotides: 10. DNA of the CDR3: TGTGCCACCGCGGGGGGCGGATCGGCAGATACGCAGTATTTT. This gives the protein CATAGGGSADTQYF.

Written as DNA, the CDR3 is TGTGCCAGCAGCAGTCCGGGCCGCAATCAGCCCCAGCATTTT. Translated: CASSSPGRNQPQHF. The chain employs TRBV21-1 and TRBJ1-5. TRBV21-1 is designated a pseudogene. The CDR3 loop spans 14 amino acids.